The 32 T cell receptor beta chains given below trace back to one sample, sequenced in a study of blood T cell repertoires in COVID-19. Data came from immunoSEQ multiplex PCR; TCRdb stores just in-frame clones and leaves some out. The table lists about 120,000 clones, 81% of them singletons, with under 11% in the top ten. The sequenced sample consisted of peripheral blood. These receptors were taken from a human donor in a cohort sampled during active COVID-19.

J is TRBJ1-6 and V is TRBV5-1, with a possible D match to TRBD1 (6 bases). Trimming removed 2 bases at V and 6 bases at J, with 12 bases between. The CDR3 has 15 residues. Germline CDR1 is SGHRS and CDR2 is YFSETQ. CDR3 DNA: TGCGCCAGCAGCTTAGAGGGGGAGGGTAATTCACCCCTCCACTTT. Protein: CASSLEGEGNSPLHF.

The rearrangement joins TRBV18 to TRBJ1-1; no clear D. Germline-derived CDR1 and CDR2 are KGHSH and LQKENI. The CDR3 extends over 13 amino acids. Trimming shortened V by 6 bases and J by 1 base, and 9 bases separated the two germline ends. The DNA of the CDR3 is TGTGCCAGCTCTCCTACAGAGAACACTGAAGCTTTCTTT. Its protein is CASSPTENTEAFF.

On this clone itself: The sample carries other DNA sequences with the same CDR3. The chain links TRBV9 to TRBJ2-6; possibly TRBD2 for D (6 bases). Germline assignment: CDR1 SGDLS and CDR2 YYNGEE. Trimming cost V 2 bases and J 0 bases, with 6 bases left between them. This CDR3 contains 15 residues. Here the CDR3 reads CASSVGGSGANVLTF. In DNA, the CDR3 is TGTGCCAGCAGCGTGGGGGGCTCTGGGGCCAACGTCCTGACTTTC.

This clone was picked up one time. The chain recombines TRBV5-1 with TRBJ1-4; 8 bases fit TRBD1. The germline gives CDR1 SGHRS, CDR2 YFSETQ. Trimming removed 0 bases from V and 8 bases from J; junction bases left unmatched: 3. CDR3 length: 14 residues. The CDR3 spells CASSLGTGLEKLFF. Here the CDR3 DNA reads TGCGCCAGCAGCTTGGGGACAGGGTTGGAAAAACTGTTTTTT.

This sequence joins TRBV30 and TRBJ2-5; D remains ambiguous. Germline V gene data show CDR1 as GTSNPN and CDR2 as SVGIG (reference sequence). CDR3 size: 11 residues. V lost 3 bases to trimming and J lost 4 bases, with 6 bases between them. This chain's CDR3 is CAWSQAETQYF. CDR3 sequence (DNA): TGTGCCTGGAGCCAAGCAGAGACCCAGTACTTC.

This clone has a handful of counts. The rearrangement uses TRBV2 and TRBJ2-7; 7 bases are shared with TRBD2. The CDR3 is 15 amino acids. Germline-derived CDR1 and CDR2 are SNHLY and FYNNEI. The V gene end was trimmed by 5 bases and the J gene end by 0 bases; junction bases not matched to a gene: 7. The CDR3 here is CASSLKGGSSYEQYF. The CDR3 nucleotides are TGTGCCAGCAGTCTAAAGGGCGGGAGCTCCTACGAGCAGTACTTC. Complete variable domain (other parts from reference TRBV2 and TRBJ2-7): EPEVTQTPSHQVTQMGQEVILRCVPISNHLYFYWYRQILGQKVEFLVSFYNNEISEKSEIFDDQFSVERPDGSNFTLKIRSTKLEDSAMYFCASSLKGGSSYEQYFGPGTRLTVT.

This rearrangement joins TRBV27 to TRBJ1-4; possible D gene TRBD1, 6 bases. In germline, CDR1 is MNHEY, CDR2 SMNVEV (reference sequence). V was cut by 5 bases and J by 7 bases, with 23 bases left in between. This CDR3 has 17 amino acids. The DNA for the CDR3 is TGTGCCAGCAGTCCCTCTATCGTTACAGGGAATGTTGAAAAACTGTTTTTT. Translating gives CASSPSIVTGNVEKLFF. The complete variable domain, with remaining parts taken from reference TRBV27 and TRBJ1-4, reads EAQVTQNPRYLITVTGKKLTVTCSQNMNHEYMSWYRQDPGLGLRQIYYSMNVEVTDKGDVPEGYKVSRKEKRNFPLILESPSPNQTSLYFCASSPSIVTGNVEKLFFGSGTQLSVL.

The rearrangement uses TRBV7-6 and TRBJ1-2, with 7 bases that match TRBD1. Germline assignment: CDR1 SGHVS and CDR2 FNYEAQ. The ends lost 4 bases at V and 7 bases at J; junction bases unmatched: 6. The CDR3 extends over 13 amino acids. CDR3 amino acids: CASSSTGAGGYTF. The CDR3 DNA follows: TGTGCCAGCAGCTCAACAGGGGCGGGTGGCTACACCTTC.

This clone has only a few counts. The sample carries other DNA sequences with the same CDR3. The V call is TRBV9, the J call TRBJ2-3; 9 positions agree with TRBD2. V dropped 1 base and J dropped 0; count of bases not matched to a gene: 3. This CDR3 spans 16 amino acids. Germline V gene data show CDR1 as SGDLS and CDR2 as YYNGEE. In DNA form, the CDR3 reads TGTGCCAGCAGCGTACTAGCGGGGAGTAGCACAGATACGCAGTATTTT. Amino acids: CASSVLAGSSTDTQYF.

The gene calls are TRBV7-2 and TRBJ2-7; 9 positions match TRBD1. In germline, CDR1 is SGHTA, CDR2 FQGNSA. The CDR3 extends over 15 amino acids. V lost 1 base, J lost 2 bases, and 3 bases stayed unmatched. The CDR3 region has the DNA TGTGCCAGCAGCTTAGGACAGGGGGTTACCTACGAGCAGTACTTC. This translates into CASSLGQGVTYEQYF. Looking up the rest from reference TRBV7-2 and TRBJ2-7 gives the full variable domain: GAGVSQSPSNKVTEKGKDVELRCDPISGHTALYWYRQSLGQGLEFLIYFQGNSAPDKSGLPSDRFSAERTGGSVSTLTIQRTQQEDSAVYLCASSLGQGVTYEQYFGPGTRLTVT.

CDR3 nucleotides: TGTGCCACTCAGCTAGGGGCCTCCTACAATGAGCAGTTCTTC. Translating it yields CATQLGASYNEQFF. The chain links TRBV7-2 to TRBJ2-1; possibly TRBD1 for D (5 bases). The CDR3 spans 14 residues. Germline CDR1 SGHTA, CDR2 FQGNSA. Trimming removed 10 bases from V and 0 bases from J, with 13 bases in between.

The V and J genes are TRBV28 and TRBJ1-4, with D unclear. Germline CDR1 and CDR2: MDHEN and SYDVKM. Between the trimmed V and J ends, which lost 5 bases and 0 bases, there was a span of 13 bases. The CDR3 extends over 16 amino acids. The CDR3 is CASSPPGVATNEKLFF. The DNA of the CDR3 is TGTGCCAGCAGTCCACCCGGGGTGGCAACTAATGAAAAACTGTTTTTT. Together with reference TRBV28 and TRBJ1-4, the CDR3 gives the full variable domain: DVKVTQSSRYLVKRTGEKVFLECVQDMDHENMFWYRQDPGLGLRLIYFSYDVKMKEKGDIPEGYSVSREKKERFSLILESASTNQTSMYLCASSPPGVATNEKLFFGSGTQLSVL.

The chain links TRBV6-5 to TRBJ1-4; the match to TRBD1 covers 7 bases. Germline V gives CDR1 MNHEY, CDR2 SVGAGI. CDR3 length: 15 residues. J gave up 9 bases and V 6 bases, and 13 bases lay outside the gene matches. DNA for the CDR3: TGTGCCAGCAGCCTACACGGGACAGTTGAGCAAAAACTGTTTTTT. Its translation is CASSLHGTVEQKLFF.

This chain connects TRBV28 to TRBJ2-1; 10 positions match TRBD1. Germline V gene lookup returns CDR1 MDHEN and CDR2 SYDVKM. V dropped 6 bases and J dropped 4; count of bases not matched to a gene: 6. The CDR3 runs to 15 residues. Written as DNA, the CDR3 is TGTGCCAGCAGCCTACGGACAGGGGGTTACAATGAGCAGTTCTTC. It translates to CASSLRTGGYNEQFF.

This rearrangement joins TRBV7-9 to TRBJ2-1; D possibly corresponds to TRBD1 (5 bases). The CDR3 loop spans 12 amino acids. The V end was cut by 5 bases, the J end by 8 bases, with 10 bases between. Germline loops: CDR1 SEHNR, CDR2 FQNEAQ (reference sequence). The CDR3 region is CASSPQGYEQFF. The DNA of the CDR3 is TGTGCCAGCAGCCCCCAGGGTTATGAGCAGTTCTTC.

The chain links TRBV9 to TRBJ1-6; D is uncertain. In germline, CDR1 is SGDLS, CDR2 YYNGEE. The ends were cut back, 0 bases at V and 9 bases at J, with 7 bases in the middle. The CDR3 runs 13 residues. CDR3 DNA sequence: TGTGCCAGCAGCGTAGATCGGGGTTCACCCCTCCACTTT. It is translated as CASSVDRGSPLHF. Filled out from reference TRBV9 and TRBJ1-6, the complete variable domain reads DSGVTQTPKHLITATGQRVTLRCSPRSGDLSVYWYQQSLDQGLQFLIQYYNGEERAKGNILERFSAQQFPDLHSELNLSSLELGDSALYFCASSVDRGSPLHFGNGTRLTVT.

The gene calls are TRBV18 and TRBJ1-2, with 7 positions matching TRBD1. This CDR3 has 19 amino acids. Trimming took 5 bases from V and 0 from J; bases not matched to a gene: 18. Per germline, CDR1 KGHSH and CDR2 LQKENI. CDR3 DNA sequence: TGTGCCAGCTCATCTGTGACAATGACAGGGAGTAAGGCTAACTATGGCTACACCTTC. Translating gives CASSSVTMTGSKANYGYTF.

The genes are TRBV7-9 and TRBJ2-5; tentative D call: TRBD1 (6 bases). The germline V gene has CDR1 SEHNR and CDR2 FQNEAQ (reference sequence). The V gene lost 6 bases and the J gene lost 5 bases, with 19 bases spanning the gap. This CDR3 is 15 amino acids long. The CDR3 DNA follows: TGTGCCAGCAGGCTCCGGGACACGGTGGGGGAGACCCAGTACTTC. It translates to CASRLRDTVGETQYF.

The CDR3, as DNA: TGTGCCAGCAGTACGGGACTAGCGGGAGTAAGCGAGCAGTACTTC. This sequence encodes CASSTGLAGVSEQYF. V is TRBV28 and J is TRBJ2-7; TRBD2 matches 14 bases. Germline V CDR1 and CDR2: MDHEN, SYDVKM. The CDR3 is 15 residues long. The V and J ends lost 5 bases and 6 bases, in that order; junction bases with no gene match: 6. The full variable domain, in which reference TRBV28 and TRBJ2-7 provide the parts outside the CDR3, is DVKVTQSSRYLVKRTGEKVFLECVQDMDHENMFWYRQDPGLGLRLIYFSYDVKMKEKGDIPEGYSVSREKKERFSLILESASTNQTSMYLCASSTGLAGVSEQYFGPGTRLTVT.

This chain joins TRBV27 and TRBJ2-7; TRBD2 agrees at 15 bases. The junction had 20 bases not matched to a gene; V was cut back by 5 bases and J by 3 bases. CDR1 is MNHEY, CDR2 SMNVEV, per germline (reference sequence). The CDR3 is 21 residues long. Here the CDR3 DNA reads TGTGCCAGCAGTCCACGAGACTCCACGGGACTAGCGGGAGGACGGAACTACGAGCAGTACTTC. Translating it yields CASSPRDSTGLAGGRNYEQYF.

The chain is built from TRBV5-1 and TRBJ1-1; TRBD1 is a possible D gene (6 bases). This CDR3 is 13 amino acids long. Trimming removed 0 bases at V and 4 bases at J, with 7 bases between. Germline V gene data show CDR1 as SGHRS and CDR2 as YFSETQ. In DNA form, the CDR3 reads TGCGCCAGCAGCTTGGGGACAGTCACTGAAGCTTTCTTT. As protein: CASSLGTVTEAFF.

This clone was detected a few times. This sequence joins TRBV2 and TRBJ1-2; D is uncertain. V shed 3 bases and J shed 6 bases, with 8 bases lying between them. The germline gives CDR1 SNHLY, CDR2 FYNNEI. The CDR3 is 12 amino acids. The CDR3 is CASSEAGNGYTF. Here the CDR3 DNA reads TGTGCCAGCAGTGAGGCGGGTAATGGCTACACCTTC.

This clone occurred once. The genes are TRBV6-2 or TRBV6-3 and TRBJ1-3; no definite D call. The CDR3 contains 17 residues. V shed 6 bases and J shed 0 bases, with 18 bases lying between them. Germline V gene lookup returns CDR1 MNHEY and CDR2 SVGEGT. CDR3 coding DNA: TGTGCCAGCAGCCCGTTGGGGAGTGCCAACTCTGGAAACACCATATATTTT. Its protein is CASSPLGSANSGNTIYF.

V is TRBV28 and J is TRBJ1-3; 7 nucleotides agree with TRBD1. The germline V gene encodes CDR1 MDHEN and CDR2 SYDVKM. The CDR3 has 13 residues. With V trimmed by 10 bases and J by 7 bases, 10 bases remained unmatched. The CDR3 DNA reads TGTGCCACCGCGACAGGGTTGCAGAACACCATATATTTT. Protein: CATATGLQNTIYF.

This chain joins TRBV9 and TRBJ1-2; D might be TRBD1 (5 bases). The V and J ends lost 0 bases and 4 bases respectively, with 10 bases between them. This CDR3 has 14 residues. Germline V lookup: CDR1 SGDLS, CDR2 YYNGEE. The chain's CDR3 is CASSVGGGSYGYTF. In nucleotides, the CDR3 is TGTGCCAGCAGCGTAGGGGGCGGAAGCTATGGCTACACCTTC.

The chain uses TRBV7-2 and TRBJ1-2; D is undetermined. The germline V gene encodes CDR1 SGHTA and CDR2 FQGNSA. V shed 1 base and J shed 4 bases, with 10 bases lying between them. This CDR3 region has 14 residues. CDR3 nucleotides: TGTGCCAGCAGCTTAGATCGGAGACTCTATGGCTACACCTTC. It specifies CASSLDRRLYGYTF.

The chain carries TRBV7-9 and TRBJ2-3; 8 bases are shared with TRBD2. This CDR3 has 14 residues. J lost 3 bases, V lost 4 bases, and 3 bases had no gene match. From germline, CDR1 is SEHNR and CDR2 FQNEAQ (reference sequence). CDR3 amino acids: CASSSGTRTDTQYF. The CDR3 bases are TGTGCCAGCAGCTCCGGGACTAGAACAGATACGCAGTATTTT.

Only a few counts were recorded for this clone. The chain recombines TRBV5-1 with TRBJ2-2; TRBD2 aligns across 7 bases. The junction had 7 bases not matched to a gene; V was cut back by 7 bases and J by 4 bases. CDR1 is SGHRS, CDR2 YFSETQ, per germline. This CDR3 has 14 amino acids. The CDR3 nucleotides read TGCGCCAGCTTCCTGGGCGGGGGCACCGGGGAGCTGTTTTTT. It is translated as CASFLGGGTGELFF.

J is TRBJ1-5 and V is TRBV18; 7 bases fit TRBD1. Germline lookup yields CDR1 KGHSH and CDR2 LQKENI. V trimming: 1 base; J trimming: 2 bases; junction bases outside the gene matches: 2. The CDR3 covers 15 residues. CDR3 sequence reads: CASSPQGQGNQPQHF. The CDR3 DNA reads TGTGCCAGCTCACCACAAGGACAGGGCAATCAGCCCCAGCATTTT.

The table lists this clone with a count of one. The chain links TRBV27 to TRBJ2-3; 16 nucleotides align to TRBD2. This CDR3 spans 17 amino acids. The junction had 8 bases not matched to a gene; V was cut back by 6 bases and J by 5 bases. Germline CDR1 and CDR2: MNHEY and SMNVEV (reference sequence). CDR3: CASSLGLAGGPGDTQYF. In DNA, the CDR3 is TGTGCCAGCAGCCTGGGACTAGCGGGAGGGCCGGGAGATACGCAGTATTTT.

The CDR3 DNA reads as TGTGCCTGGAGGGCTGGCACCTACGAGCAGTACTTC. This codes for CAWRAGTYEQYF. This rearrangement joins TRBV30 to TRBJ2-7; D call uncertain. CDR3 length: 12 residues. V shed 3 bases and J shed 2 bases, with 8 bases lying between them. Germline V gives CDR1 GTSNPN, CDR2 SVGIG (reference sequence). Variable domain in full (rest from reference TRBV30 and TRBJ2-7): SQTIHQWPATLVQPVGSPLSLECTVEGTSNPNLYWYRQAAGRGLQLLFYSVGIGQISSEVPQNLSASRPQDRQFILSSKKLLLSDSGFYLCAWRAGTYEQYFGPGTRLTVT.

The chain carries TRBV30 and TRBJ1-2; D gene ambiguous. Germline CDR1 GTSNPN, CDR2 SVGIG (reference sequence). This CDR3 spans 13 amino acids. The V end was cut by 1 base, the J end by 3 bases, with 9 bases between. The CDR3: CAWSGGLDYGYTF. In DNA, the CDR3 is TGTGCCTGGAGTGGAGGGTTAGACTATGGCTACACCTTC.